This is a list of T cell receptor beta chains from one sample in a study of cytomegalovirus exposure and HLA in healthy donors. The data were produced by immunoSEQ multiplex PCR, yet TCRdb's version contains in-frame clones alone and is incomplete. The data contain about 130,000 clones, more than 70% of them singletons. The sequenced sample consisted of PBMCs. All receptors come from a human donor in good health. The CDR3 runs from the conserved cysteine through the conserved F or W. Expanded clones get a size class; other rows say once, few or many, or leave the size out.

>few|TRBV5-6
CASSWGVGDYEQYF
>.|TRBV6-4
CASRARGGDKRASNQPQHF
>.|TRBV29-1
CSARIGTNYGYTF
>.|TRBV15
CATSSTGDWGEEQFF
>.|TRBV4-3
CASSPSGTGLRGEQYF
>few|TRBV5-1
CASSPRADYEQYF
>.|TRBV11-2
CASSLIVGPGQTAGYTF
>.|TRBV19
CASSINLGTAIDTQYF
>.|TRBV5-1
CASSLGLAGKETQYF
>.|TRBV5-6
CASSFRGLDSPLHF
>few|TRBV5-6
CASSATKADSGNTIYF
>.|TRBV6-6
CASSVQGNNQPQHF
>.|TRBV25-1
CASTRASEAFF
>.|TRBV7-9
CASSPGLLAKNIQYF
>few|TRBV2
CASSAMFSGGTTGELFF
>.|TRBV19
CASSLQGKSNQPQHF
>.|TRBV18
CASSQNSDTEAFF
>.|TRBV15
CATSRVRDRPEAFF
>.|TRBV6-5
CASSYWAIGVGETQYF
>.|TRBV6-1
CASTGGHNQPQHF
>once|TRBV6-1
CASRGTVDSNQPQHF
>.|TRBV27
CASSLTGADTQYF
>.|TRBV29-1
CSVGGHDTGELFF
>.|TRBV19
CASSVTGTGQDTQYF